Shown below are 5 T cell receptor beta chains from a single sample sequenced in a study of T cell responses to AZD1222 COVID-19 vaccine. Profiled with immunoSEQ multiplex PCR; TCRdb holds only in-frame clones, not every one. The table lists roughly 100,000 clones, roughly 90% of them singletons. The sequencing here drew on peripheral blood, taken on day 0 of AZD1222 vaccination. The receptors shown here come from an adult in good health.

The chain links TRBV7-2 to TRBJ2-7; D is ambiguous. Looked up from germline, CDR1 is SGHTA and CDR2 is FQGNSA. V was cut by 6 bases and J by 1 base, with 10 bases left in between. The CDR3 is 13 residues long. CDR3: CASSSRVSYEQYF. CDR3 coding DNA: TGTGCCAGCAGTTCACGGGTTTCCTACGAGCAGTACTTC.

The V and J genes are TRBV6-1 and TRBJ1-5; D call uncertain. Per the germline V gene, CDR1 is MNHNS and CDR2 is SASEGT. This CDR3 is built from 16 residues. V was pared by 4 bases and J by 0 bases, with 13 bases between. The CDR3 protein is CASSGEIIYSNQPQHF. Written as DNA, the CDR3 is TGTGCCAGCAGTGGGGAGATAATCTATAGCAATCAGCCCCAGCATTTT.

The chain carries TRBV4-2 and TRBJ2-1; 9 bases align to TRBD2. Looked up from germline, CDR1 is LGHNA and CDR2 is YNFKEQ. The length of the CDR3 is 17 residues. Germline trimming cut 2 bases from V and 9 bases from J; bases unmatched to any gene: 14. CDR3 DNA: TGTGCCAGCAGCCAACGAGGTAGCGGGAGTGGTGGTGTTGAGCAGTTCTTC. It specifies CASSQRGSGSGGVEQFF.

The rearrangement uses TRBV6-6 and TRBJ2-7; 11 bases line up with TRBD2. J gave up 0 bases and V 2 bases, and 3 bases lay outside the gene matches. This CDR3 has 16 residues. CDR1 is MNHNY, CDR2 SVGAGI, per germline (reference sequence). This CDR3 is CASSYPTSGASYEQYF. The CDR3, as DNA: TGTGCCAGCAGTTACCCGACTAGCGGGGCCTCCTACGAGCAGTACTTC.

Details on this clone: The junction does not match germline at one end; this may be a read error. The CDR3 loop is CASSSGAGTNF. The CDR3 region has the DNA TGTGCCAGCAGCTCTGGGGCGGGGACTAACTTT. The gene calls are TRBV5-4 and TRBJ2-3, with 7 positions matching TRBD2. The CDR3 has 11 amino acids. From germline, CDR1 is SGHNT and CDR2 YYREEE (reference sequence).